This passage covers 2 T cell receptor beta chains from one sample sequenced in a study of spatial heterogeneity in lung cancer (dated by TCRdb to about 2019). This sample's time point label indicates: sample taken at primary tumor resection. TCR sequencing used whole RNA extracted from tumor and nontumor lung tissue, or from cryopreserved PBMC samples, without cell sorting. The library was obtained by 5' RACE. Sequencing took place on a NextSeq 500. Clones were called with MiXCR by TCRdb after fastp trimmed the public reads at Q25, and only in-frame beta chains were retained. Every distinct CDR3 protein forms one entry, paired with its most common genes and DNA. The sample has over 50,000 distinct CDR3 sequences on record, roughly 7.9% of them singletons. The top ten clonotypes cover approximately 15% of the sample. The sequenced sample was PBMCs, obtained at surgery. The receptors originated from a female donor with early-stage non-small cell lung cancer.

Ten or more counts support this clonotype. The rearrangement joins TRBV11-2 to TRBJ2-5; 10 nucleotides line up with TRBD1. Losses at the gene ends were 5 bases for V and 3 bases for J; bases not matched to a gene: 6. This CDR3 comprises 15 residues. Germline-derived CDR1 and CDR2 are SGHAT and FQNNGV. CDR3 coding DNA: TGTGCCAGCAGCCCGGGGGACAGGGGTAAAGAGACCCAGTACTTC. Translated: CASSPGDRGKETQYF. Combining the CDR3 with reference TRBV11-2 and TRBJ2-5 gives the whole variable domain EAGVAQSPRYKIIEKRQSVAFWCNPISGHATLYWYQQILGQGPKLLIQFQNNGVVDDSQLPKDRFSAERLKGVDSTLKIQPAKLEDSAVYLCASSPGDRGKETQYFGPGTRLLVL.

At least ten counts were recorded for this clonotype. The gene calls are TRBV28 and TRBJ1-4; D ambiguous. CDR3 length equals 12 residues. Trimming stripped 5 bases from V and 5 bases from J, with 6 bases between. CDR1 and CDR2 from the germline V gene are MDHEN and SYDVKM. In DNA form, the CDR3 reads TGTGCCAGCAGTCCCCCGAATGAAAAACTGTTTTTT. Its protein is CASSPPNEKLFF.